What follows are 3 T cell receptor beta chains derived from one specimen sequenced in a study of beta chain features in type 1 diabetes. Study outcomes and limitations: There was a moderate but significant shortening of TCRB CDR3s in all four CD4+ subsets of Type 1 diabetes patients.

Isolated RNA was reverse transcribed in full, so expressed TCRB transcripts were sequenced. This table comes from immunoSEQ multiplex PCR, and its TCRdb copy is limited to in-frame clones, with some not included. The sample shows roughly 100,000 clones, 25% to 35% of them seen only once. The antigens these receptors bind are not known. Sequencing was done on a sample of central memory CD4+ T cells from blood. The receptors shown here come from a woman under 30 with type 1 diabetes.

V is TRBV4-3 and J is TRBJ2-2; TRBD1 agrees at 8 bases. Germline V CDR1 and CDR2: LGHNA, YSLEER. The ends lost 4 bases at V and 2 bases at J; junction bases unmatched: 6. This CDR3 is built from 16 residues. The CDR3 sequence is CASSPGRGRNTGELFF. The CDR3 coding sequence is TGCGCCAGCAGCCCAGGCAGGGGGCGAAACACCGGGGAGCTGTTTTTT.

Only one count was recorded for this clone. In DNA, the CDR3 is TGCGCCAGCAGCCAAGATCAAGGGGGACAGGATGGCTACACCTTC. Translating it yields CASSQDQGGQDGYTF. The gene calls are TRBV4-3 and TRBJ1-2; 8 bases agree with TRBD1. From germline, CDR1 is LGHNA and CDR2 YSLEER. Unmatched junction bases numbered 6, after V lost 0 bases and J lost 6 bases. This CDR3 spans 15 amino acids.

This clone has more than one count but fewer than ten. The V and J genes are TRBV5-4 and TRBJ2-5; 8 nucleotides align to TRBD2. The CDR3 loop spans 17 amino acids. CDR1 is SGHNT, CDR2 YYREEE, per germline (reference sequence). Trimming removed 0 bases from V and 5 bases from J; junction bases left unmatched: 12. CDR3 bases: TGTGCCAGCAGCTTGGATACTAGCGGCGACGGAGGGGAGACCCAGTACTTC. Translation gives CASSLDTSGDGGETQYF.